The 10 T cell receptor beta chains below all came from one sample that was sequenced in a study of blood T cell repertoires in COVID-19 (dated by TCRdb to the early 2020s). Libraries came from the immunoSEQ multiplex PCR assay. TCRdb's version of the immuneACCESS table is confined to in-frame rearrangements and falls short of the full clone set. An unresolved V gene accounts for under half of the shortfall where checked; the remainder is of unknown origin. This sample holds around 300,000 clones; approximately 90% were observed only once. The ten largest clones take up 2% to 2.5% of the sample. Sequenced sample: PBMCs or T cells enriched from blood (not recorded which). These receptors all come from a woman in her sixties in a cohort exposed to, infected with or recovered from COVID-19 (not recorded which).

The CDR3 spells CASSVATGGHEQFF. For the CDR3, the DNA is TGTGCCAGCAGCGTAGCTACAGGGGGACATGAGCAGTTCTTC. V gene TRBV9 combines with J gene TRBJ2-1; TRBD1 agrees at 8 bases. The length of the CDR3 is 14 residues. In germline, CDR1 is SGDLS, CDR2 YYNGEE. The V segment lost 0 bases and the J segment 8 bases; nucleotides outside the gene matches: 4.

The chain combines TRBV5-6 with TRBJ1-5, with TRBD1 identical over 7 bases. CDR3 size: 15 residues. Per germline, CDR1 SGHDT and CDR2 YYEEEE. With V trimmed by 2 bases and J by 2 bases, 4 bases remained unmatched. The CDR3 reads CASSFGDRGNQPQHF. The CDR3 DNA sequence: TGTGCCAGCAGCTTTGGAGACAGGGGCAATCAGCCCCAGCATTTT.

The chain carries TRBV27 and TRBJ1-6; TRBD1 agrees at 9 bases. CDR3 length equals 16 residues. The trim removed 5 bases at V and 4 bases at J, leaving 6 bases unmatched. The germline V gene has CDR1 MNHEY and CDR2 SMNVEV (reference sequence). CDR3 residues: CASSLQGAVYNSPLHF. CDR3 nucleotide sequence: TGTGCCAGCAGTCTACAGGGGGCAGTTTATAATTCACCCCTCCACTTT.

This rearrangement joins TRBV24-1 to TRBJ1-2; D might be TRBD1 (5 bases). The germline CDR1 and CDR2 sequences are KGHDR and SFDVKD. V was clipped by 6 bases and J by 3 bases, with 34 bases between them. The CDR3 extends over 21 amino acids. CDR3 region: CATSHPGGRTPTHGKDYGYTF. DNA for the CDR3: TGTGCCACCAGTCACCCAGGCGGACGGACACCGACCCACGGAAAAGACTATGGCTACACCTTC.

V usage is TRBV12-3 or TRBV12-4 and J usage is TRBJ1-1, with a tentative D call TRBD1 (5 bases). Trimming removed 5 bases at V and 8 bases at J, with 9 bases between. CDR3 length: 11 amino acids. CDR3 nucleotide sequence: TGTGCCAGCAGTGCAAGACAGGAAGCTTTCTTT. It specifies CASSARQEAFF.

The V gene is TRBV2, the J gene TRBJ1-1; a possible D gene is TRBD1 (5 bases). With 4 bases removed from V and 2 bases from J, the gap between germline ends came to 8 bases. Germline CDR1 reads SNHLY; CDR2 reads FYNNEI. CDR3 size: 13 residues. The CDR3 nucleotides are TGTGCCAGCAGTGGACAGATAAACACTGAAGCTTTCTTT. Protein product: CASSGQINTEAFF. The whole variable domain, remainder taken from reference TRBV2 and TRBJ1-1, is EPEVTQTPSHQVTQMGQEVILRCVPISNHLYFYWYRQILGQKVEFLVSFYNNEISEKSEIFDDQFSVERPDGSNFTLKIRSTKLEDSAMYFCASSGQINTEAFFGQGTRLTVV.

The CDR3 DNA follows: TGTGCCAGCAGCTTAGGAGGGATGAACAGGGAACGGGGTGAGCAGTTCTTC. Its translation is CASSLGGMNRERGEQFF. The chain links TRBV11-2 to TRBJ2-1; tentatively, D is TRBD1 (6 bases). From germline, CDR1 is SGHAT and CDR2 FQNNGV. V dropped 1 base and J dropped 9 bases, with 22 bases sitting between them. CDR3 length: 17 residues.

The chain employs TRBV28 and TRBJ2-7; tentative D call: TRBD1 (6 bases). The germline V gene has CDR1 MDHEN and CDR2 SYDVKM. The CDR3 is 14 residues long. The ends were cut back, 3 bases at V and 4 bases at J, with 13 bases in the middle. The CDR3 is CASSLNRDGYEQYF. The CDR3, as DNA: TGTGCCAGCAGTTTGAACAGGGATGGGTACGAGCAGTACTTC.

J is TRBJ2-7 and V is TRBV5-1; 9 bases agree with TRBD1. The V segment lost 3 bases and the J segment 6 bases; nucleotides outside the gene matches: 10. The V gene's germline CDR1 is SGHRS and CDR2 YFSETQ. The CDR3 loop spans 15 amino acids. The CDR3 reads CASSSVEGQGSEQYF. The CDR3 nucleotides read TGCGCCAGCAGCTCCGTAGAGGGACAGGGAAGCGAGCAGTACTTC.

J is TRBJ1-1 and V is TRBV19; no clear D gene. Per germline, CDR1 LNHDA and CDR2 SQIVND (reference sequence). Trimming removed 6 bases from V and 0 bases from J, with 14 bases in between. The CDR3 is 15 amino acids. The CDR3 DNA reads as TGTGCCAGTAGCCGGAGGCGGGTAATGAACACTGAAGCTTTCTTT. This translates into CASSRRRVMNTEAFF.